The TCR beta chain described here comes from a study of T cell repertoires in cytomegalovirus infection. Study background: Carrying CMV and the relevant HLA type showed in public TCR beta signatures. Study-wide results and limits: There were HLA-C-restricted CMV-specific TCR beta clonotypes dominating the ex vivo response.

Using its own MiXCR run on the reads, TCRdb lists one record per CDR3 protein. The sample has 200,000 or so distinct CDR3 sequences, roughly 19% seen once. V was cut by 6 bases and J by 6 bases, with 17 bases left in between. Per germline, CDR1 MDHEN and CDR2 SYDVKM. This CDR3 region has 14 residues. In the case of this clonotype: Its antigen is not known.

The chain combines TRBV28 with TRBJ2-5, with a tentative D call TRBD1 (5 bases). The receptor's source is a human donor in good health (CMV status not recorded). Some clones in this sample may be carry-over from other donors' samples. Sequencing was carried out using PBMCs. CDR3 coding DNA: TGTGCCAGCAGCTTTCAGGGTACGGCCAAGACCCAGTACTTC. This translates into CASSFQGTAKTQYF.